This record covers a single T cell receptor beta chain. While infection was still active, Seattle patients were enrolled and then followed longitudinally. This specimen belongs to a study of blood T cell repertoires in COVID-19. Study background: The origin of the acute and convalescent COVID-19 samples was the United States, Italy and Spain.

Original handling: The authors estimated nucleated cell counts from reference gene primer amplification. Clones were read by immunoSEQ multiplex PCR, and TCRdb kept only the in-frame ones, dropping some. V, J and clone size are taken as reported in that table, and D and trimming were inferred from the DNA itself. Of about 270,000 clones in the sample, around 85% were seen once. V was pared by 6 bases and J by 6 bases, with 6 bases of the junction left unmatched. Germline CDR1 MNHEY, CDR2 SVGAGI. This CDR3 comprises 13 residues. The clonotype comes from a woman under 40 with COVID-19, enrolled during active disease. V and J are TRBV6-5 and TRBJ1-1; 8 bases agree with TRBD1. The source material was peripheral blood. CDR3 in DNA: TGTGCCAGCAGACCCGACAGGGGTGCTGAAGCTTTCTTT. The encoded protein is CASRPDRGAEAFF.